These T cell receptor beta chains were read from a single sample in a study of monozygotic twins with inflammatory bowel disease. TCRdb re-called the 5' RACE reads, yielding one record per CDR3 amino acid sequence without DNA. Its clone listing holds around 400,000 distinct CDR3 sequences. The sample taken for sequencing was blood. The receptor source for this set is a human donor with ulcerative colitis or Crohn's disease, or a healthy co-twin of an affected twin (not recorded which). The CDR3 runs from the conserved cysteine through the conserved F or W.

J,V,CDR3
TRBJ2-1,TRBV6-2/TRBV6-3,CATTSRRPNEQFF
TRBJ2-1,TRBV28,CASSLYTVKRGSEQFF
TRBJ1-6,TRBV5-4,CASSLDRTRNSPLHF
TRBJ2-2,TRBV27,CASSLLAGGNTGELFF
TRBJ2-2,TRBV28,CASSFSVANTGELFF
TRBJ2-3,TRBV7-6,CASSLALIGGDTQYF
TRBJ2-6,TRBV27,CASSLSTGSRSGANVLTF
TRBJ2-7,TRBV5-1,CASSYGQGAYEQYF
TRBJ2-2,TRBV18,CASSPRSGGNTGELFF
TRBJ2-1,TRBV7-9,CASSLLGEGKYNEQFF
TRBJ2-1,TRBV18,CASSLIESGSSSYNEQFF